This T cell receptor beta chain was obtained from a study of Ad26.COV2.S vaccination and SARS-CoV-2 variants. Libraries were prepared by immunoSEQ multiplex PCR; TCRdb keeps only in-frame clonotypes and omits some of them. The sample lists some 190,000 clones, around 85% occurring once. V was pared by 3 bases and J by 4 bases, with 16 bases between. In germline, CDR1 is SGHNT, CDR2 YYREEE (reference sequence). CDR3 length: 15 amino acids. This TCR derives from a human donor who had recovered from COVID-19. This chain connects TRBV5-4 to TRBJ1-2, with D possibly TRBD1 on 6 matching bases. The input for sequencing was peripheral blood, taken after recovery from COVID-19. The CDR3 spells CASSSLSGGAYGYTF. CDR3 DNA sequence: TGTGCCAGCAGCTCCCTCTCGGGGGGGGCCTATGGCTACACCTTC.